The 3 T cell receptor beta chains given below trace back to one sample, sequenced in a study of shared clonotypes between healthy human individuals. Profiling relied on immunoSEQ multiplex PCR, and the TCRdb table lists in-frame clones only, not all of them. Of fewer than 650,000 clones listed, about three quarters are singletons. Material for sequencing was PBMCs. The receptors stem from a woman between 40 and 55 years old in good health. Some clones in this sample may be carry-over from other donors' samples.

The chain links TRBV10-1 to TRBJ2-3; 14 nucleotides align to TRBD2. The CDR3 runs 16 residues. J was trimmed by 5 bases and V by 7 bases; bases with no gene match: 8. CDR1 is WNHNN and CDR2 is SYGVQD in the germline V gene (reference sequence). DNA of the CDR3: TGCGCCAGCAAAGGAGGACTAGCGGGAGGAGGAGATACGCAGTATTTT. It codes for CASKGGLAGGGDTQYF.

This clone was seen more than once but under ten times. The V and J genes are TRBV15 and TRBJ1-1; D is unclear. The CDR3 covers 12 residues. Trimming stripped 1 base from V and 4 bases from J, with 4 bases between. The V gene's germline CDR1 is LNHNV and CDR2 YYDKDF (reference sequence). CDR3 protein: CATSRVITEAFF. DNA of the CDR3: TGTGCCACCAGCAGAGTCATCACTGAAGCTTTCTTT.

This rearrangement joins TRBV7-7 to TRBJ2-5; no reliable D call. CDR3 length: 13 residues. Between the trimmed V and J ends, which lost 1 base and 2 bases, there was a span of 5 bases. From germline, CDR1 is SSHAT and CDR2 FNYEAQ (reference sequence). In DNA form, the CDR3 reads TGTGCCAGCAGCTTAGAACGTCAAGAGACCCAGTACTTC. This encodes CASSLERQETQYF. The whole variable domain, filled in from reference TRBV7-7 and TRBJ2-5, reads GAGVSQSPRYKVTKRGQDVTLRCDPISSHATLYWYQQALGQGPEFLTYFNYEAQPDKSGLPSDRFSAERPEGSISTLTIQRTEQRDSAMYRCASSLERQETQYFGPGTRLLVL.